Below, 18 T cell receptor beta chains from the same sample are listed, as sequenced in a study of cytomegalovirus exposure and HLA in healthy donors. This PCR relied on a set of 60 Vbeta primers and 13 Jbeta primers. Repertoires were generated with immunoSEQ multiplex PCR, while TCRdb's copy carries only in-frame clones and drops some. This sample has about 160,000 clones, with about 80% found just once. The sample consisted of PBMCs. These TCRs come from a man younger than 35 in good health and CMV-seropositive.

The V and J genes are TRBV2 and TRBJ1-2; D remains ambiguous. The CDR3 has 14 residues. V lost 7 bases, J lost 7 bases, and 19 bases lay in between. Germline V lookup: CDR1 SNHLY, CDR2 FYNNEI. The CDR3 DNA is TGTGCCAGCACCCGCCCCTTGGGTCAGGCTGGCTACACCTTC. This codes for CASTRPLGQAGYTF.

The chain employs TRBV5-1 and TRBJ2-6; tentatively, D is TRBD1 (5 bases). The CDR3 totals 20 residues. The germline gives CDR1 SGHRS, CDR2 YFSETQ. V was clipped by 7 bases and J by 1 base, with 27 bases between them. The CDR3 protein is CASGSTSGARVGSGANVLTF. For the CDR3, the DNA is TGCGCCAGCGGATCCACTTCTGGGGCCAGGGTAGGATCTGGGGCCAACGTCCTGACTTTC.

This chain joins TRBV11-2 and TRBJ1-6; the D gene is possibly TRBD1 (6 bases). Germline V gene lookup returns CDR1 SGHAT and CDR2 FQNNGV. This CDR3 has 15 amino acids. V lost 0 bases to trimming and J lost 6 bases, with 9 bases between them. As DNA, the CDR3 is TGTGCCAGCAGCTTAGAGGACAGAACTAATTCACCCCTCCACTTT. It translates to CASSLEDRTNSPLHF. Complete variable domain (other parts from reference TRBV11-2 and TRBJ1-6): EAGVAQSPRYKIIEKRQSVAFWCNPISGHATLYWYQQILGQGPKLLIQFQNNGVVDDSQLPKDRFSAERLKGVDSTLKIQPAKLEDSAVYLCASSLEDRTNSPLHFGNGTRLTVT.

Only one count was recorded for this clone. The chain couples TRBV4-1 to TRBJ2-7, with TRBD2 matching over 11 bases. The CDR3 runs 15 residues. Trimming removed 2 bases from V and 4 bases from J; junction bases left unmatched: 4. Germline V gene data show CDR1 as MGHRA and CDR2 as YSYEKL. The CDR3 sequence: CASSQLGTSGYEQYF. The CDR3 region has the DNA TGCGCCAGCAGCCAACTGGGGACTAGCGGTTACGAGCAGTACTTC.

The chain links TRBV5-1 to TRBJ2-7; possible D gene TRBD1, 6 bases. V was pared by 2 bases and J by 7 bases, with 22 bases between. CDR3 size: 16 residues. Germline loops: CDR1 SGHRS, CDR2 YFSETQ. The CDR3 sequence: CASSFPTRTGNWEQYF. DNA for the CDR3: TGCGCCAGCAGCTTCCCTACAAGAACAGGGAACTGGGAGCAGTACTTC.

This sequence joins TRBV7-9 and TRBJ2-7, with TRBD1 as a possible D gene (6 bases). The CDR3 is made up of 14 amino acids. CDR1 and CDR2 (germline): SEHNR, FQNEAQ (reference sequence). V gave up 2 bases and J gave up 3 bases, with 11 bases separating them. CDR3 in DNA: TGTGCCAGCAGCTTACAGGGGTTTAGCTACGAGCAGTACTTC. Its translation: CASSLQGFSYEQYF.

This clone showed up just a few times. The junction shows a germline mismatch at one end, possibly a read error. The V call is TRBV11-2, the J call TRBJ2-6; 11 bases fit TRBD1. CDR1 and CDR2 from the germline V gene are SGHAT and FQNNGV. CDR3 size: 18 residues. The CDR3 loop is CASSSRTGGHSGANGLTF. The CDR3 region has the DNA TGTGCCAGCAGCTCACGGACAGGGGGCCACTCTGGGGCCAACGGCCTGACTTTC. Looking up the rest from reference TRBV11-2 and TRBJ2-6 gives the full variable domain: EAGVAQSPRYKIIEKRQSVAFWCNPISGHATLYWYQQILGQGPKLLIQFQNNGVVDDSQLPKDRFSAERLKGVDSTLKIQPAKLEDSAVYLCASSSRTGGHSGANGLTFGAGSRLTVL.

The V call is TRBV4-2, the J call TRBJ2-7, with TRBD2 matching 9 bases. The CDR3 is 18 residues long. V was pared by 3 bases and J by 1 base, with 13 bases of the junction left unmatched. Per the germline V gene, CDR1 is LGHNA and CDR2 is YNFKEQ. CDR3 nucleotides: TGTGCCAGCAGCCACCTGGGTACTCGGACTAGCGATTCCTACGAGCAGTACTTC. Translating gives CASSHLGTRTSDSYEQYF.

The chain uses TRBV19 and TRBJ2-1; D call uncertain. The germline V gene encodes CDR1 LNHDA and CDR2 SQIVND (reference sequence). CDR3 length: 14 residues. V dropped 5 bases and J dropped 7 bases, with 15 bases sitting between them. The CDR3 bases are TGTGCCAGTAGTGCTTACTATAATCGAAATGAGCAGTTCTTC. This gives the protein CASSAYYNRNEQFF.

The chain links TRBV11-1 to TRBJ2-7; D gene unclear. V lost 8 bases to trimming and J lost 6 bases, with 17 bases between them. CDR1 SGHAT and CDR2 FQDESV come from the germline V gene (reference sequence). The CDR3 covers 13 residues. CDR3 nucleotide sequence: TGTGCCAGCGGCCCGACATGGATTGGCGAGCAGTACTTC. The encoded protein is CASGPTWIGEQYF.

The chain has TRBV7-9 and TRBJ2-2; maybe TRBD1 (5 bases). Per germline, CDR1 SEHNR and CDR2 FQNEAQ (reference sequence). The length of the CDR3 is 15 residues. V dropped 0 bases and J dropped 4 bases, with 9 bases sitting between them. CDR3 in amino acids: CASSLAGPVTGELFF. The CDR3 DNA is TGTGCCAGCAGCTTAGCGGGGCCAGTCACCGGGGAGCTGTTTTTT.

The chain is built from TRBV15 and TRBJ2-2; tentatively, D is TRBD2 (6 bases). V lost 0 bases to trimming and J lost 7 bases, with 9 bases between them. The CDR3 sequence is 14 residues long. Germline V lookup: CDR1 LNHNV, CDR2 YYDKDF (reference sequence). CDR3: CATSRERGVGELFF. For the CDR3, the DNA is TGTGCCACCAGCAGAGAACGCGGGGTCGGGGAGCTGTTTTTT.

The chain combines TRBV25-1 with TRBJ2-7; 7 bases are shared with TRBD2. CDR1 is MGHDK and CDR2 is SYGVNS in the germline V gene. Losses at the gene ends were 6 bases for V and 0 bases for J; bases not matched to a gene: 2. This CDR3 region has 13 residues. This CDR3 is CASRGGNSYEQYF. In nucleotides, the CDR3 is TGTGCCAGCAGGGGAGGGAACTCCTACGAGCAGTACTTC.

V usage is TRBV4-3 and J usage is TRBJ1-1; D not certain. The CDR3 length is 15 residues. V dropped 0 bases and J dropped 0 bases, with 8 bases sitting between them. CDR1 and CDR2 from the germline V gene are LGHNA and YSLEER. Here the CDR3 DNA reads TGCGCCAGCAGCCAAGAGGCAGGCGTGAACACTGAAGCTTTCTTT. Translation gives CASSQEAGVNTEAFF.

This clone occurred a few times. The chain recombines TRBV7-6 with TRBJ2-5, with 7 bases matching TRBD2. V was clipped by 5 bases and J by 5 bases; unmatched bases: 8. Germline V CDR1 and CDR2: SGHVS, FNYEAQ. The CDR3 is made up of 14 amino acids. The CDR3 loop is CASSQPGEGETQYF. CDR3 nucleotides: TGTGCCAGCAGCCAGCCCGGGGAGGGGGAGACCCAGTACTTC.

V is TRBV9 and J is TRBJ1-5; no clear D. The ends were cut back, 0 bases at V and 0 bases at J, with 4 bases in the middle. This CDR3 comprises 14 residues. Per the germline V gene, CDR1 is SGDLS and CDR2 is YYNGEE. The DNA of the CDR3 is TGTGCCAGCAGCGTAGACGGTAGCAATCAGCCCCAGCATTTT. Translation gives CASSVDGSNQPQHF.

The gene calls are TRBV27 and TRBJ1-5; maybe TRBD1 (6 bases). CDR1 MNHEY and CDR2 SMNVEV come from the germline V gene (reference sequence). V was shortened by 5 bases and J by 1 base, with 12 bases between the two germline ends. This CDR3 is 15 amino acids long. CDR3 sequence reads: CASSLQGTSNQPQHF. DNA of the CDR3: TGTGCCAGCAGTCTACAGGGTACGAGCAATCAGCCCCAGCATTTT.

This clone was detected only a few times. The chain recombines TRBV5-4 with TRBJ1-1, with 7 bases fitting TRBD1. Germline CDR1 is SGHNT and CDR2 is YYREEE (reference sequence). The CDR3 extends over 17 amino acids. With 4 bases clipped from V and 11 bases from J, the junction kept 23 bases outside the gene matches. CDR3: CASSRTSVGQATGGAFF. For the CDR3, the DNA is TGTGCCAGCAGCCGAACCTCTGTTGGACAGGCCACGGGCGGGGCTTTCTTT. Drawing the rest from reference TRBV5-4 and TRBJ1-1, the complete variable domain is ETGVTQSPTHLIKTRGQQVTLRCSSQSGHNTVSWYQQALGQGPQFIFQYYREEENGRGNFPPRFSGLQFPNYSSELNVNALELDDSALYLCASSRTSVGQATGGAFFGQGTRLTVV.